A single sample gave rise to the 8 T cell receptor beta chains below, sequenced in a study of OX40 agonist ivuxolimab in advanced cancers. Some clones are missing from TCRdb's copy, which holds only in-frame ones; the method was immunoSEQ multiplex PCR. The data hold tens of thousands of clones, with roughly 88% observed a single time. The starting material was CD4+ or CD8+ T cells sorted from blood, obtained in a trial of the OX40 agonist ivuxolimab. The origin of the receptors is an adult with an advanced solid tumor such as melanoma, head and neck, liver or kidney cancer.

The chain links TRBV7-6 to TRBJ2-3; D may correspond to TRBD1 or TRBD2 (5 bases each). Trimming removed 5 bases from V and 6 bases from J, with 15 bases in between. The germline V gene has CDR1 SGHVS and CDR2 FNYEAQ. The CDR3 length is 14 residues. Here the CDR3 reads CASSRQGGSDTQYF. For the CDR3, the DNA is TGTGCCAGCAGCAGGCAGGGCGGGTCGGATACGCAGTATTTT.

This rearrangement joins TRBV18 to TRBJ1-1, with D unclear. V was trimmed by 3 bases and J by 5 bases, leaving 16 bases between them. Germline V gives CDR1 KGHSH, CDR2 LQKENI. This CDR3 is 15 amino acids long. The CDR3 DNA is TGTGCCAGCTCACCCACCGGCTCCGCGGGGACTGAAGCTTTCTTT. This encodes CASSPTGSAGTEAFF.

The V call is TRBV6-5, the J call TRBJ2-3; D possibly corresponds to TRBD1 (6 bases). V shed 6 bases and J shed 3 bases, with 16 bases lying between them. This CDR3 is built from 15 residues. Germline CDR1 reads MNHEY; CDR2 reads SVGAGI. CDR3 in DNA: TGTGCCAGCAGCTCAAGGACAGCCCTTACAGATACGCAGTATTTT. Amino acid sequence: CASSSRTALTDTQYF.

This chain connects TRBV6-1 to TRBJ1-4, with TRBD1 identical over 7 bases. The germline gives CDR1 MNHNS, CDR2 SASEGT. Trimming took 7 bases from V and 7 from J; bases not matched to a gene: 9. The CDR3 sequence is 14 residues long. The CDR3 protein is CASIQRGLGEKLFF. CDR3 DNA sequence: TGTGCCAGCATTCAAAGGGGGCTCGGTGAAAAACTGTTTTTT.

This clone was observed a single time. This chain connects TRBV7-9 to TRBJ1-2; D is unclear. V lost 1 base and J lost 7, with 7 bases in between. The CDR3 is made up of 12 amino acids. CDR1 is SEHNR and CDR2 is FQNEAQ in the germline V gene (reference sequence). The CDR3 loop reads CASSLVWAGYTF. The CDR3 DNA reads TGTGCCAGCAGCTTAGTATGGGCTGGCTACACCTTC. Supplemented by reference TRBV7-9 and TRBJ1-2, the full variable domain reads DTGVSQNPRHKITKRGQNVTFRCDPISEHNRLYWYRQTLGQGPEFLTYFQNEAQLEKSRLLSDRFSAERPKGSFSTLEIQRTEQGDSAMYLCASSLVWAGYTFGSGTRLTVV.

The CDR3 DNA reads TGTGCCATCCCAACGGGACTGACGAATGGCTACACCTTC. Encoded protein: CAIPTGLTNGYTF. The rearrangement uses TRBV28 and TRBJ1-2; D possibly corresponds to TRBD1 (5 bases). Germline V gives CDR1 MDHEN, CDR2 SYDVKM. This CDR3 region has 13 residues. The V and J ends lost 10 bases and 6 bases respectively, with 18 bases between them.

The rearrangement joins TRBV2 to TRBJ2-7; D tentatively reads TRBD1 or TRBD2 (5 bases each). The CDR3 loop spans 13 amino acids. From germline, CDR1 is SNHLY and CDR2 FYNNEI. The ends were cut back, 10 bases at V and 1 base at J, with 14 bases in the middle. In DNA form, the CDR3 reads TGTGCCATCCGCCGGGACGGGTCCTACGAGCAGTACTTC. This codes for CAIRRDGSYEQYF.

The V call is TRBV18, the J call TRBJ1-1; maybe TRBD1 (6 bases). Trimming cost V 4 bases and J 1 base, with 10 bases left between them. CDR3 length: 14 amino acids. Per the germline V gene, CDR1 is KGHSH and CDR2 is LQKENI. CDR3 loop: CASSQGQQNTEAFF. The CDR3 DNA is TGTGCCAGCTCACAGGGACAACAGAACACTGAAGCTTTCTTT.